This passage covers 12 T cell receptor beta chains from one sample sequenced in a study of siplizumab effects on memory and regulatory T cells. Their cognate antigens are unknown. Coculture of mixed lymphocyte reaction cells was performed at 37°C for less than 7 days. Assay used: immunoSEQ multiplex PCR; TCRdb lists only in-frame clones, some missing. The sample contains about 10,000 clones, just over 45% of which appear only once. The sequenced sample consisted of CFSE-low (dividing) CD4+ T cells sorted from an allogeneic mixed lymphocyte reaction. The receptors originated from a human donor in good health; the cells came from an allogeneic mixed lymphocyte reaction.

The chain recombines TRBV5-4 with TRBJ2-6, with 7 bases lining up with TRBD1. V lost 3 bases and J lost 0; bases outside the gene matches: 9. In germline, CDR1 is SGHNT, CDR2 YYREEE (reference sequence). The CDR3 is 18 residues long. CDR3 loop: CASSSARQGNSGANVLTF. CDR3 nucleotide sequence: TGTGCCAGCAGCTCGGCCCGACAGGGTAACTCTGGGGCCAACGTCCTGACTTTC.

The chain uses TRBV30 and TRBJ1-2, with D perhaps matching TRBD1 (6 bases). Germline CDR1 and CDR2: GTSNPN and SVGIG (reference sequence). CDR3 size: 15 residues. V lost 2 bases and J lost 4, with 17 bases in between. The CDR3 sequence: CAWSLGGANLYGYTF. In DNA form, the CDR3 reads TGTGCCTGGAGTCTGGGGGGCGCGAACCTCTATGGCTACACCTTC.

The chain employs TRBV11-2 and TRBJ2-3; D is possibly TRBD1 or TRBD2 (5 bases each). Trimming left V 5 bases short and J 1 base short, with 16 bases between. The CDR3 extends over 16 amino acids. Germline CDR1 SGHAT, CDR2 FQNNGV. The CDR3 spells CASSPSSGRRTDTQYF. The DNA of the CDR3 is TGTGCCAGCAGCCCGTCCTCGGGGCGGCGCACAGATACGCAGTATTTT.

In its sample, this clone is medium-sized (0.01 to 0.1%). The V gene is TRBV18, the J gene TRBJ1-4, with D unclear. CDR1 and CDR2 (germline): KGHSH, LQKENI. This CDR3 region has 13 residues. Trimming left V 2 bases short and J 7 bases short, with 8 bases between. The CDR3 sequence: CASSPEEGEKLFF. The CDR3, as DNA: TGTGCCAGCTCACCAGAGGAGGGTGAAAAACTGTTTTTT.

This clone was observed once. The chain has TRBV4-2 and TRBJ1-6; possibly TRBD1 for D (6 bases). Trimming removed 3 bases from V and 7 bases from J, with 13 bases in between. Germline CDR1 reads LGHNA; CDR2 reads YNFKEQ. This CDR3 comprises 15 residues. The CDR3 nucleotides read TGTGCCAGCAGCCATCTTGGTCAGGGGAATTCACCCCTCCACTTT. It is translated as CASSHLGQGNSPLHF.

This clone was counted a few times. V usage is TRBV7-9 and J usage is TRBJ2-2; 9 bases match TRBD2. CDR3 size: 15 residues. Germline V gene sequence: CDR1 SEHNR, CDR2 FQNEAQ (reference sequence). With V trimmed by 5 bases and J by 8 bases, 9 bases remained unmatched. CDR3 amino acids: CASSPVRAGGGELFF. CDR3 nucleotide sequence: TGTGCCAGCAGCCCGGTGCGAGCGGGAGGAGGGGAGCTGTTTTTT.

The chain combines TRBV18 with TRBJ2-3; unclear D gene. The length of the CDR3 is 12 residues. V shed 4 bases and J shed 4 bases, with 6 bases lying between them. Germline V gives CDR1 KGHSH, CDR2 LQKENI. The DNA of the CDR3 is TGTGCCAGCTCACGTAGGGCAGATACGCAGTATTTT. Encoded protein: CASSRRADTQYF.

This chain connects TRBV5-4 to TRBJ2-7, with unresolved D. This CDR3 comprises 13 residues. V gave up 2 bases and J gave up 3 bases, with 9 bases separating them. Germline assignment: CDR1 SGHNT and CDR2 YYREEE (reference sequence). The CDR3 DNA reads TGTGCCAGCAGCTTCGGACGGAGCTACGAGCAGTACTTC. It yields the protein CASSFGRSYEQYF.

The chain uses TRBV28 and TRBJ1-1; no clear D. Germline loops: CDR1 MDHEN, CDR2 SYDVKM. V was shortened by 6 bases and J by 5 bases, with 13 bases between the two germline ends. The CDR3 runs to 13 residues. The DNA of the CDR3 is TGTGCCAGCAGCGTAAGGAGTTTGACTGAAGCTTTCTTT. Encoded protein: CASSVRSLTEAFF.

The CDR3 is CASSDKIGGARGSPLHF. In nucleotides, the CDR3 is TGCGCCAGCAGCGACAAGATAGGGGGGGCGCGTGGTTCACCCCTCCACTTT. J is TRBJ1-6 and V is TRBV4-1; weak D call: TRBD1 (6 bases). The CDR3 is made up of 17 amino acids. Trimming pared 5 bases from V and 9 bases from J, leaving 23 bases between. Germline V lookup: CDR1 MGHRA, CDR2 YSYEKL.

The rearrangement links TRBV7-2 to TRBJ1-2; 10 positions match TRBD1. The CDR3 sequence is 15 residues long. After removal of 6 bases from V and 2 bases from J, the junction contained 6 bases not matched to a gene. Germline V gene data show CDR1 as SGHTA and CDR2 as FQGNSA. The CDR3 loop is CASRDWDRGNYGYTF. The CDR3 DNA is TGTGCCAGCAGGGACTGGGACAGGGGCAACTATGGCTACACCTTC.

The gene calls are TRBV5-4 and TRBJ2-7; TRBD2 matches at 13 bases. The germline gives CDR1 SGHNT, CDR2 YYREEE (reference sequence). This CDR3 spans 19 amino acids. The V segment lost 4 bases and the J segment 5 bases; nucleotides outside the gene matches: 18. CDR3 amino acids: CASSRTGIGLAGALNEQYF. The CDR3 region has the DNA TGTGCCAGCAGCCGCACAGGGATAGGACTAGCGGGAGCTCTGAACGAGCAGTACTTC.